Listed below are T cell receptor beta chains from one sample, sequenced in a study of blood T cells in healthy people across ages. TCRdb reprocessed the 5' RACE reads via MiXCR and lists one record per CDR3 protein. This table has approximately 1.5 million distinct CDR3 sequences, 30% to 40% appearing once. Specimen: blood. Every receptor here comes from a woman aged 25 to 45 in good health. The CDR3 runs from the conserved cysteine through the conserved F or W. The order of the fields is J gene, D gene, V gene, clone size, CDR3 DNA, CDR3 protein. D genes are given only for firm matches. A clone size is listed for some rows: how often the clone was seen (once, few, many), or a class if it is expanded.

j_gene: TRBJ1-6
d_gene: NA
v_gene: TRBV4-1
abundance: NA
CDR3nt: TGCGCCAGCAGCCAAAGCGTTCTCGGGAATTCACCCCTCCACTTT
CDR3aa: CASSQSVLGNSPLHF

j_gene: TRBJ2-4
d_gene: NA
v_gene: TRBV9
abundance: few
CDR3nt: TGTGCCAGCACCCGAACAGGGATCGGGAACATTCAGTACTTC
CDR3aa: CASTRTGIGNIQYF

j_gene: TRBJ2-1
d_gene: NA
v_gene: TRBV27
abundance: NA
CDR3nt: TGTGCCAGCAGTTTTGGGGACACTAACAATGAGCAGTTCTTC
CDR3aa: CASSFGDTNNEQFF

j_gene: TRBJ1-2
d_gene: NA
v_gene: TRBV7-9
abundance: NA
CDR3nt: TGTGCCAGCGGCCCTAGAGGGCGGCGGGGGTACACCTTC
CDR3aa: CASGPRGRRGYTF

j_gene: TRBJ2-7
d_gene: TRBD2
v_gene: TRBV28
abundance: few
CDR3nt: TGTGCCAGCAGTTTCGGACTAGCGGAAGCCTACGAGCAGTACTTC
CDR3aa: CASSFGLAEAYEQYF

j_gene: TRBJ1-1
d_gene: TRBD1
v_gene: TRBV2
abundance: NA
CDR3nt: TGTGCCAGCAAACCTTTGGACAGGGCGGACACTGAAGCTTTCTTT
CDR3aa: CASKPLDRADTEAFF

j_gene: TRBJ2-5
d_gene: NA
v_gene: TRBV20-1
abundance: NA
CDR3nt: TGCAGTGCTAGAGCCCTCCCTGCCAGGTTCAACCAAGAGACCCAGTACTTC
CDR3aa: CSARALPARFNQETQYF

j_gene: TRBJ2-7
d_gene: TRBD2
v_gene: TRBV20-1
abundance: NA
CDR3nt: TGCAGTGCTAGAGGAGACAGAGATTGGAGCGGGAGTTACGAGCAGTACTTC
CDR3aa: CSARGDRDWSGSYEQYF

j_gene: TRBJ2-1
d_gene: NA
v_gene: TRBV20-1
abundance: NA
CDR3nt: TGCAGTTCTTATCCCCCTACGGGAAGCTCCTACAATGAGCAGTTCTTC
CDR3aa: CSSYPPTGSSYNEQFF

j_gene: TRBJ2-3
d_gene: TRBD2
v_gene: TRBV12-3/TRBV12-4
abundance: NA
CDR3nt: TGTGCCAGCAGAGAGCGGGGGGCCCAAGATACGCAGTATTTT
CDR3aa: CASRERGAQDTQYF

j_gene: TRBJ1-4
d_gene: NA
v_gene: TRBV9
abundance: few
CDR3nt: TGTGCCAGCAGCGCTTCACAGGGATCGGAAAAACTGTTTTTT
CDR3aa: CASSASQGSEKLFF

j_gene: TRBJ2-7
d_gene: NA
v_gene: TRBV30
abundance: NA
CDR3nt: TGTGCCTGGAGTAAGGGCCCTTCCTACGAGCAGTACTTC
CDR3aa: CAWSKGPSYEQYF

j_gene: TRBJ2-7
d_gene: NA
v_gene: TRBV4-1
abundance: few
CDR3nt: TGCGCCAGCAGCCGCGACTGGACAGCTTCCTACGAGCAGTACTTC
CDR3aa: CASSRDWTASYEQYF

j_gene: TRBJ2-1
d_gene: TRBD2
v_gene: TRBV20-1
abundance: few
CDR3nt: TGCAGTGCTGATGAGCCACACAACGGCGGGAGGCGAGACGAGCAGTTCTTC
CDR3aa: CSADEPHNGGRRDEQFF

j_gene: TRBJ2-3
d_gene: NA
v_gene: TRBV6-5
abundance: NA
CDR3nt: TGTGCCAGCAAGAACGTGGGCACAGATACGCAGTATTTT
CDR3aa: CASKNVGTDTQYF

j_gene: TRBJ2-1
d_gene: NA
v_gene: TRBV30
abundance: NA
CDR3nt: TGTGCCTGGAGCAACCTAGCGGAGCAGTTCTTC
CDR3aa: CAWSNLAEQFF

j_gene: TRBJ1-1
d_gene: NA
v_gene: TRBV29-1
abundance: NA
CDR3nt: TGCAGCGTCCCGGTGGACACTGAAGCTTTCTTT
CDR3aa: CSVPVDTEAFF

j_gene: TRBJ1-2
d_gene: NA
v_gene: TRBV7-9
abundance: NA
CDR3nt: TGTGCCAGCAGCTGGGACTCCAGTAACTATGGCTACACCTTC
CDR3aa: CASSWDSSNYGYTF

j_gene: TRBJ2-1
d_gene: NA
v_gene: TRBV18
abundance: NA
CDR3nt: TGTGCCAGCTCACCACCGAACGGCTACAATGAGCAGTTCTTC
CDR3aa: CASSPPNGYNEQFF

j_gene: TRBJ2-1
d_gene: NA
v_gene: TRBV5-5
abundance: few
CDR3nt: TGTGCCAGCAGCCCCATGGACAGATTCAACAATGAGCAGTTCTTC
CDR3aa: CASSPMDRFNNEQFF

j_gene: TRBJ2-1
d_gene: TRBD1
v_gene: TRBV5-1
abundance: NA
CDR3nt: TGCGCCACGAGGCTCGGGACAGCCTATAATGAGCAGTTCTTC
CDR3aa: CATRLGTAYNEQFF

j_gene: TRBJ2-6
d_gene: TRBD1
v_gene: TRBV7-9
abundance: NA
CDR3nt: TGTGCCAGCAGCTCGGCAGGGGGAAACTCTGGGGCCAACGTCCTGACTTTC
CDR3aa: CASSSAGGNSGANVLTF

j_gene: TRBJ2-3
d_gene: TRBD2
v_gene: TRBV28
abundance: NA
CDR3nt: TGTGCCAGGACTGGACAGCGGGGGAGCACAGATACGCGGTATTTT
CDR3aa: CARTGQRGSTDTRYF

j_gene: TRBJ2-5
d_gene: TRBD2
v_gene: TRBV7-9
abundance: few
CDR3nt: TGTGCCAGCAGCTTCCCGGGACTAGCGGGAGTAAGAGAGACCCAGTACTTC
CDR3aa: CASSFPGLAGVRETQYF

j_gene: TRBJ1-2
d_gene: NA
v_gene: TRBV3-1
abundance: NA
CDR3nt: TGTGCCAGCAGCCAAGATGGCGCTGGGGGCTACACCTTC
CDR3aa: CASSQDGAGGYTF

j_gene: TRBJ2-7
d_gene: TRBD2
v_gene: TRBV20-1
abundance: many
CDR3nt: TGCAGTGCTAGTGGGCATGGACTAGCGCTTCCCTACGAGCAGTACTTC
CDR3aa: CSASGHGLALPYEQYF

j_gene: TRBJ1-2
d_gene: NA
v_gene: TRBV12-3/TRBV12-4
abundance: few
CDR3nt: TGTGCCAGCATAGGGGGTGGCAGGGGAGCGGGCGGCTACACCTTC
CDR3aa: CASIGGGRGAGGYTF

j_gene: TRBJ2-6
d_gene: NA
v_gene: TRBV6-5
abundance: few
CDR3nt: TGTGCCAGCAGTCCAAGTAGAGGCGTCCTGACTTTC
CDR3aa: CASSPSRGVLTF

j_gene: TRBJ1-2
d_gene: TRBD1
v_gene: TRBV20-1
abundance: few
CDR3nt: TGCAGTGCTAGAGATGCCACAGGGGGAAACTATGGCTACACCTTC
CDR3aa: CSARDATGGNYGYTF

j_gene: TRBJ2-5
d_gene: TRBD2
v_gene: TRBV11-2
abundance: NA
CDR3nt: TGTGCCAGCAGTCCTGGGACTAGCGGGGGCCTACAAGAGACCCAGTACTTC
CDR3aa: CASSPGTSGGLQETQYF

j_gene: TRBJ2-2
d_gene: NA
v_gene: TRBV29-1
abundance: few
CDR3nt: TGCAGCGTGGGCCTACGCTCGAACACCGGGGAGCTGTTTTTT
CDR3aa: CSVGLRSNTGELFF

j_gene: TRBJ2-7
d_gene: NA
v_gene: TRBV12-3/TRBV12-4
abundance: few
CDR3nt: TGTGCCAGCAGTTTGGTATTTGACGAGCAGTACTTC
CDR3aa: CASSLVFDEQYF

j_gene: TRBJ2-5
d_gene: NA
v_gene: TRBV18
abundance: NA
CDR3nt: TGTGCCAGCTCACCACCCTTCCCCATCGGAGAGACCCAGTACTTC
CDR3aa: CASSPPFPIGETQYF

j_gene: TRBJ2-5
d_gene: TRBD2
v_gene: TRBV20-1
abundance: few
CDR3nt: TGCAGTGCTAGGAATAGCGGGGGGGCCGGGGGGACCCAGTACTTC
CDR3aa: CSARNSGGAGGTQYF

j_gene: TRBJ2-1
d_gene: NA
v_gene: TRBV20-1
abundance: few
CDR3nt: TGCAGTGCTAGAACCGCGGGGGCGGACAATGAGCAGTTCTTC
CDR3aa: CSARTAGADNEQFF

j_gene: TRBJ1-1
d_gene: NA
v_gene: TRBV2
abundance: NA
CDR3nt: TGTGCCAGCAGCAACAGAGCGCGTGAAGCTTTCTTT
CDR3aa: CASSNRAREAFF

j_gene: TRBJ1-2
d_gene: NA
v_gene: TRBV5-1
abundance: many
CDR3nt: TGCGCCAGCAGCTTGGCCCCGGGGAACTATGGCTACACCTTC
CDR3aa: CASSLAPGNYGYTF

j_gene: TRBJ2-1
d_gene: NA
v_gene: TRBV4-1
abundance: NA
CDR3nt: TGCGCCAGCAGCCAAGTGGGAGTGGGCCGCTACAATGAGCAGTTCTTC
CDR3aa: CASSQVGVGRYNEQFF

j_gene: TRBJ2-7
d_gene: NA
v_gene: TRBV25-1
abundance: NA
CDR3nt: TGTGCCAGCAGTGCTGAGCGGATAGGGGCAAGAGAGCAGTACTTC
CDR3aa: CASSAERIGAREQYF

j_gene: TRBJ2-1
d_gene: TRBD2
v_gene: TRBV7-3
abundance: few
CDR3nt: TGTGCCAGCAGCGACGGGGAGGGGCAGTTCTTC
CDR3aa: CASSDGEGQFF

j_gene: TRBJ2-7
d_gene: TRBD1
v_gene: TRBV28
abundance: NA
CDR3nt: TGTGCCAGCATTGGGGACAGGGGAGCCTACGAGCAGTACTTC
CDR3aa: CASIGDRGAYEQYF

j_gene: TRBJ2-7
d_gene: TRBD2
v_gene: TRBV7-3
abundance: NA
CDR3nt: TGTGCCAGCAGCCCAACGCTAGCGGGAGTATGCGACGAGCAGTACTTC
CDR3aa: CASSPTLAGVCDEQYF

j_gene: TRBJ1-2
d_gene: TRBD1
v_gene: TRBV9
abundance: NA
CDR3nt: TGTGCCGGCAGCGCGGGGACAGCCGGTGGCTACACCTTC
CDR3aa: CAGSAGTAGGYTF

j_gene: TRBJ2-7
d_gene: TRBD1
v_gene: TRBV5-1
abundance: few
CDR3nt: TGCGCCAGCAGCTTCCGGGACAGGGGACCCGATAATGAGCAGTACTTC
CDR3aa: CASSFRDRGPDNEQYF

j_gene: TRBJ1-2
d_gene: NA
v_gene: TRBV6-1
abundance: NA
CDR3nt: TGTGCCAGCAAGCGGACCGGCGGCTATGGCTACACCTTC
CDR3aa: CASKRTGGYGYTF